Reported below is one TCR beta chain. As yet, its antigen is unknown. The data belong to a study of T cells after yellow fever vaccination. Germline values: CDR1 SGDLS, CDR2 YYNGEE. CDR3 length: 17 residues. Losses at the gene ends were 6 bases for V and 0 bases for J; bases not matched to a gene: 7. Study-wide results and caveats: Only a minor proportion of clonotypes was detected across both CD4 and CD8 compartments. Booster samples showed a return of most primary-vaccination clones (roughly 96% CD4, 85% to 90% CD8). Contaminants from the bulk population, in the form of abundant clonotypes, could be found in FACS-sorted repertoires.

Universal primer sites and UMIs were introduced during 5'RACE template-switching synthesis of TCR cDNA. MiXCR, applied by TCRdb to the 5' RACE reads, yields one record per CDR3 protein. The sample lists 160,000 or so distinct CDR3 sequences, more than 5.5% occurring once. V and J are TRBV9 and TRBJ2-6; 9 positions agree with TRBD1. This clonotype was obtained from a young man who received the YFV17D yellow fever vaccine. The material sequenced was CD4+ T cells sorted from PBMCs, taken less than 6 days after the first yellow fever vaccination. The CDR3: CASTPGQGLSGANVLTF. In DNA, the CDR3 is TGTGCCAGCACGCCGGGACAGGGTCTCTCTGGGGCCAACGTCCTGACTTTC.